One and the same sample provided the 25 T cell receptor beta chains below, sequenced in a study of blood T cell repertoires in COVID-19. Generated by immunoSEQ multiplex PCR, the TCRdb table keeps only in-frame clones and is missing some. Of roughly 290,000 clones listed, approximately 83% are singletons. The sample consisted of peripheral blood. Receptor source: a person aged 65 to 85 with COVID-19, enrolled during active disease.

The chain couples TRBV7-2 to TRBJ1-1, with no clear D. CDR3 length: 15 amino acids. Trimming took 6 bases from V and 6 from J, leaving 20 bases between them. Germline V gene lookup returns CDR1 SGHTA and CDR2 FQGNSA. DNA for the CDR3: TGTGCCAGCAGTCCTCATGGCGGTATTCCCCCTGAAGCTTTCTTT. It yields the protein CASSPHGGIPPEAFF.

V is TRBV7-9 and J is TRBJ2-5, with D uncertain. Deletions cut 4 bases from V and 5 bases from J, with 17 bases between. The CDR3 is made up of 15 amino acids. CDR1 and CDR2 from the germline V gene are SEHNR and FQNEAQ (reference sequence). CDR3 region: CASSSRIGVHETQYF. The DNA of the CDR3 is TGTGCCAGCAGCTCGCGCATTGGAGTACACGAGACCCAGTACTTC.

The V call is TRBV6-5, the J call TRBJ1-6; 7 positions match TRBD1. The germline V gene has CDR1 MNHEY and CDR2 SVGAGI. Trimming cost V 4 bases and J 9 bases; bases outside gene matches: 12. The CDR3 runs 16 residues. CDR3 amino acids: CASSSAPAGGASPLHF. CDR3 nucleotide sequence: TGTGCCAGCAGTTCCGCACCGGCAGGGGGTGCTTCACCCCTCCACTTT.

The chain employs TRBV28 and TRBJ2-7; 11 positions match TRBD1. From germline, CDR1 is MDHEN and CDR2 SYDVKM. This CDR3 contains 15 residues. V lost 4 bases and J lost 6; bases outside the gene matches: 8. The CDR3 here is CASSSPDRGLSEQYF. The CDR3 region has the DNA TGTGCCAGCAGTTCGCCGGACAGGGGGCTCTCCGAGCAGTACTTC.

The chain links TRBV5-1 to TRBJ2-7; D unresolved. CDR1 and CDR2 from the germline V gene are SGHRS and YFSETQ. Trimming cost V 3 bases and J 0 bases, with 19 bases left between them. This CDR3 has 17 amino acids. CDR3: CASSWMPTNPYSYEQYF. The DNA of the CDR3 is TGCGCCAGCAGCTGGATGCCAACTAACCCTTACTCCTACGAGCAGTACTTC.

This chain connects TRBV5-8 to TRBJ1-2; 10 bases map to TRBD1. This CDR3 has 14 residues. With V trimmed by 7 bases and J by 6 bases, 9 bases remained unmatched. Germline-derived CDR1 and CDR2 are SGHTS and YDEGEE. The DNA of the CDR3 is TGTGCCAGCTCTAACCGGGACAGGGGAGATGGCTACACCTTC. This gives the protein CASSNRDRGDGYTF.

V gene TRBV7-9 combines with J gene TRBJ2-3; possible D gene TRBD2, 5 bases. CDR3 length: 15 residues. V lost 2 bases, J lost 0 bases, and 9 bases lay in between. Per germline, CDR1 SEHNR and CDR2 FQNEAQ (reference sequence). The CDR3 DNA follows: TGTGCCAGCAGCTTATCATCGGGGAGCACAGATACGCAGTATTTT. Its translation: CASSLSSGSTDTQYF.

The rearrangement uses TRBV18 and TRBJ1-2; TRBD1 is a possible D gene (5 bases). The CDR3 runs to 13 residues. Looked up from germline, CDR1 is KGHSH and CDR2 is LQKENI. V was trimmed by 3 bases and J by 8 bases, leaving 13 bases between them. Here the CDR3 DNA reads TGTGCCAGCTCACCTGCAGGGTTAAGGGGCTACACCTTC. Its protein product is CASSPAGLRGYTF. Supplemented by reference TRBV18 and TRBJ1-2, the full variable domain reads NAGVMQNPRHLVRRRGQEARLRCSPMKGHSHVYWYRQLPEEGLKFMVYLQKENIIDESGMPKERFSAEFPKEGPSILRIQQVVRGDSAAYFCASSPAGLRGYTFGSGTRLTVV.

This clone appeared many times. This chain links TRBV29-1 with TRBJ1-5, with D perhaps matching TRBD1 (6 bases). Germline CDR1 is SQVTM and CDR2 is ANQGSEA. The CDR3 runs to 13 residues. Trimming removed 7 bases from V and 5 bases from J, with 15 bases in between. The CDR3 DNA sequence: TGCAGCGCCGCTGACAGGCCCGATCAGCCCCAGCATTTT. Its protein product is CSAADRPDQPQHF.

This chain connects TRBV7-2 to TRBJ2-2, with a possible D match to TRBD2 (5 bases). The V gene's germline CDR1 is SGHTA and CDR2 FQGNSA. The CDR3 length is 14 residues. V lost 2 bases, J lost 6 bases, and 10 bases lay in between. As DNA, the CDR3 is TGTGCCAGCAGCTTATTGTTAGCGTCCGGGGAGCTGTTTTTT. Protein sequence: CASSLLLASGELFF.

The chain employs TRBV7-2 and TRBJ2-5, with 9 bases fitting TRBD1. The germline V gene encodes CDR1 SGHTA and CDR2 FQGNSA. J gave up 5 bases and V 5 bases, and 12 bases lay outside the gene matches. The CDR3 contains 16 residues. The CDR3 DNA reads TGTGCCAGCAGCCCCGGGACAGGGCACTCCCGGGAGACCCAGTACTTC. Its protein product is CASSPGTGHSRETQYF.

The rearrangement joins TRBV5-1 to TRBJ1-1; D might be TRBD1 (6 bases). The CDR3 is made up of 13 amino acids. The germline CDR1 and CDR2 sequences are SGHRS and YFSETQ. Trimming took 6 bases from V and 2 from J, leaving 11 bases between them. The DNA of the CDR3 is TGCGCCAGCACGAGACAGGATAACACTGAAGCTTTCTTT. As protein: CASTRQDNTEAFF.

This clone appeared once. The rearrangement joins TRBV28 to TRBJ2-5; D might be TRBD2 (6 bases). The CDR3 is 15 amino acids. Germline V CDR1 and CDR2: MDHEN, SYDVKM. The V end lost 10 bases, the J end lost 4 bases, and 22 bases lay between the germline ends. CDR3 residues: CATHPRESPRETQYF. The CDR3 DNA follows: TGTGCCACCCACCCCCGGGAGTCCCCCCGAGAGACCCAGTACTTC.

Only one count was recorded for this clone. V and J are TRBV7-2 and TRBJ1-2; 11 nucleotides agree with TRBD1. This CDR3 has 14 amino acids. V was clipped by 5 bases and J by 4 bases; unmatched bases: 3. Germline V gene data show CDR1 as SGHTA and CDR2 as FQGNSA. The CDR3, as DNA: TGTGCCAGCAGCGGAGGGACAGGGGGCTATGGCTACACCTTC. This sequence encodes CASSGGTGGYGYTF.

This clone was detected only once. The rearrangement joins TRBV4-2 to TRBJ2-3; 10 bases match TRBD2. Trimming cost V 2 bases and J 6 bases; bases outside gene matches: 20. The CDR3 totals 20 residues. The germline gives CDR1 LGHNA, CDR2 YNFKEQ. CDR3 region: CASSQPGQKTSGSSGDTQYF. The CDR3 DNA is TGTGCCAGCAGCCAACCGGGACAAAAGACTAGCGGGTCTAGCGGGGATACGCAGTATTTT.

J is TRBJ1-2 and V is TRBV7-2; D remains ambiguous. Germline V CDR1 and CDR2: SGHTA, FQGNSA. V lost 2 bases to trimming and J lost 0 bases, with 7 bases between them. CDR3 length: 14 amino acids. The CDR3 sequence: CASSLSLANYGYTF. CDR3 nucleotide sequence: TGTGCCAGCAGCTTAAGCTTAGCTAACTATGGCTACACCTTC.

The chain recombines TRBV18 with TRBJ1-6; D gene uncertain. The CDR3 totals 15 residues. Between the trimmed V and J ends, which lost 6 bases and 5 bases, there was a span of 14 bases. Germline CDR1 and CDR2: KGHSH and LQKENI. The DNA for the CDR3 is TGTGCCAGCTCCACACGGGTCCCGAATAATTCACCCCTCCACTTT. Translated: CASSTRVPNNSPLHF.

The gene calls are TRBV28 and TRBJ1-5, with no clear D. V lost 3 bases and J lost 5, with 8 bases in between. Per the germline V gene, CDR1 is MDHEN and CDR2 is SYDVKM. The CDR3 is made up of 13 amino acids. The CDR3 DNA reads TGTGCCAGCAGTTTGGCCGGAGATCAGCCCCAGCATTTT. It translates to CASSLAGDQPQHF.

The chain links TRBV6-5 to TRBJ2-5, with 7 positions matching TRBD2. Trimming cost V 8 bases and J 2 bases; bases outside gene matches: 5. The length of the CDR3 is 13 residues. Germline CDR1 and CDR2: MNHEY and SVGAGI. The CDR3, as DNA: TGTGCCAGCCGCTCTAGCGGACAAGAGACCCAGTACTTC. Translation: CASRSSGQETQYF.

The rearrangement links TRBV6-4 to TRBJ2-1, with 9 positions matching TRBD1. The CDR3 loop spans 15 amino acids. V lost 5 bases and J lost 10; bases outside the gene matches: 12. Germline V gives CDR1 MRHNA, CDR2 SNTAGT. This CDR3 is CASSPQQGAQSEQFF. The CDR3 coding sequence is TGTGCCAGCAGTCCCCAACAGGGGGCCCAATCCGAGCAGTTCTTC.

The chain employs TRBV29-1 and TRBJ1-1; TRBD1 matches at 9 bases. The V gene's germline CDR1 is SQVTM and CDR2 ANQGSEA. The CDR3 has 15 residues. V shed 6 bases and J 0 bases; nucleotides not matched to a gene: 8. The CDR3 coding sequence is TGCAGCGTCGTCCCGGGACAGGGACTGAACACTGAAGCTTTCTTT. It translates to CSVVPGQGLNTEAFF.

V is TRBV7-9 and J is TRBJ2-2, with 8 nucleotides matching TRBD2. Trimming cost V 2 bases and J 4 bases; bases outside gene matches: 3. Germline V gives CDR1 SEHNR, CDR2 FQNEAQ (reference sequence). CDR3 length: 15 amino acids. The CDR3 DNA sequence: TGTGCCAGCAGCTTATGGCTAGCGGGCACCGGGGAGCTGTTTTTT. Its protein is CASSLWLAGTGELFF.

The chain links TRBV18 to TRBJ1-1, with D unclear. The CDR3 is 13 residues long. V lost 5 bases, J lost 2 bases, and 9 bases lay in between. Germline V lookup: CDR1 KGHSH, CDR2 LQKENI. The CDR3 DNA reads TGTGCCAGCTCAGCTACAGAAAACACTGAAGCTTTCTTT. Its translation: CASSATENTEAFF. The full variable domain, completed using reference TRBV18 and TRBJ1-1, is NAGVMQNPRHLVRRRGQEARLRCSPMKGHSHVYWYRQLPEEGLKFMVYLQKENIIDESGMPKERFSAEFPKEGPSILRIQQVVRGDSAAYFCASSATENTEAFFGQGTRLTVV.

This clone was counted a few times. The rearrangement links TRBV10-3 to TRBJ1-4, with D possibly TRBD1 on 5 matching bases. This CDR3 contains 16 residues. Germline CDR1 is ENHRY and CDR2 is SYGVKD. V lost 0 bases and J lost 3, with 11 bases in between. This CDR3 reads CAISESTVTANEKLFF. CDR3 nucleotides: TGTGCCATCAGTGAGTCGACGGTGACAGCTAATGAAAAACTGTTTTTT.

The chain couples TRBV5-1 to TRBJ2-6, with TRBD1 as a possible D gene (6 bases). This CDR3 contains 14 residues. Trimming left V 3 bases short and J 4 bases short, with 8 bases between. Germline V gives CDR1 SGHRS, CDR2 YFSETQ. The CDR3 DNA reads TGCGCCAGCAGCTGGGGGCCGGGGGCCAACGTCCTGACTTTC. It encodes CASSWGPGANVLTF.